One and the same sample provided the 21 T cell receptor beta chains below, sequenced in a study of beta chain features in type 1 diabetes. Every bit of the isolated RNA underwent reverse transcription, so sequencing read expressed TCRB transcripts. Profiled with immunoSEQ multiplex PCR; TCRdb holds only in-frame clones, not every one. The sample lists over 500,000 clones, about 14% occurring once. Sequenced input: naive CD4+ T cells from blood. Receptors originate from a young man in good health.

CDR3 in amino acids: CASSFWRGRVNIQYF. The CDR3 region has the DNA TGTGCCAGCAGTTTCTGGCGGGGGCGAGTAAACATTCAGTACTTC. This chain links TRBV6-5 with TRBJ2-4; perhaps TRBD2 as D (7 bases). The ends were cut back, 4 bases at V and 6 bases at J, with 16 bases in the middle. This CDR3 region has 15 residues. Per the germline V gene, CDR1 is MNHEY and CDR2 is SVGAGI.

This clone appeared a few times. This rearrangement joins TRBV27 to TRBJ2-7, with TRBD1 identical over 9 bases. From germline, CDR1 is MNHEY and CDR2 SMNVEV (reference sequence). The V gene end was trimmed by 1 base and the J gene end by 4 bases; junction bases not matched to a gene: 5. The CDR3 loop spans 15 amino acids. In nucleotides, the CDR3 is TGTGCCAGCAGTTTATACAGGGGGCCGGAGTACGAGCAGTACTTC. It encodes CASSLYRGPEYEQYF.

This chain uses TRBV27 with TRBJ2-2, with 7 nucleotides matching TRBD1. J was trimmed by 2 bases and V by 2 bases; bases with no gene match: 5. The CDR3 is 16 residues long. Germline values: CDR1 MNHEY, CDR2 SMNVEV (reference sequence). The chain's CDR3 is CASSLTGQINTGELFF. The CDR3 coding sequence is TGTGCCAGCAGTTTAACGGGACAGATAAACACCGGGGAGCTGTTTTTT.

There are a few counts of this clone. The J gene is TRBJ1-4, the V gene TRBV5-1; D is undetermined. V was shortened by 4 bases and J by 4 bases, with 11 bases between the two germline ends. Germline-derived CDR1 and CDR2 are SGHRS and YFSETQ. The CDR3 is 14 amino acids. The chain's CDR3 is CASSLDQVNEKLFF. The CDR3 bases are TGCGCCAGCAGCCTAGACCAGGTTAATGAAAAACTGTTTTTT.

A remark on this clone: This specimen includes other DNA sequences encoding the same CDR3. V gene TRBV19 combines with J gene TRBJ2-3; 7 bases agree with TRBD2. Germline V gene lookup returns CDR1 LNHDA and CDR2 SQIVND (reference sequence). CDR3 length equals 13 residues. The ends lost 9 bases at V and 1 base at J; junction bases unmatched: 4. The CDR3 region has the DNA TGTGCCAGCTTAGCGGGCGGCACAGATACGCAGTATTTT. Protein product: CASLAGGTDTQYF.

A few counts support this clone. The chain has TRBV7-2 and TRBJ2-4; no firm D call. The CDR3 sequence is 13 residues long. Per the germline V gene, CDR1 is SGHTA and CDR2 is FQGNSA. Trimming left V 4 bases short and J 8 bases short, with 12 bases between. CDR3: CASSSDRNHIQYF. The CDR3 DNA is TGTGCCAGCAGCTCTGATCGGAACCACATTCAGTACTTC.

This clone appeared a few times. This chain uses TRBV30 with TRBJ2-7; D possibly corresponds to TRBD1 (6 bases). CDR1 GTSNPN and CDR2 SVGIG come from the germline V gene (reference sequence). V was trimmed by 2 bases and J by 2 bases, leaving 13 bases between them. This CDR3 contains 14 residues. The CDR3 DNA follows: TGTGCCTGGAGTACAGGGTTCCGCGCCTACGAGCAGTACTTC. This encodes CAWSTGFRAYEQYF.

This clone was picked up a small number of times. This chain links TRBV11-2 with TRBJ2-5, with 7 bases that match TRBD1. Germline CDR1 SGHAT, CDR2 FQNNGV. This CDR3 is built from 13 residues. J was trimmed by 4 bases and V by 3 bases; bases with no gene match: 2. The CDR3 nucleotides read TGTGCCAGCAGCTTGGCAGGGGGAGAGACCCAGTACTTC. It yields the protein CASSLAGGETQYF.

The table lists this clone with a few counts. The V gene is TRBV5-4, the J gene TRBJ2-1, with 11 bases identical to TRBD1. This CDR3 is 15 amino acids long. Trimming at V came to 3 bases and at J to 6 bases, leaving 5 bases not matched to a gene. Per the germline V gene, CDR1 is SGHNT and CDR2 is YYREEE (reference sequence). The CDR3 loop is CASSSRDRGINEQFF. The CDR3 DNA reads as TGTGCCAGCAGCTCCCGGGACAGGGGGATCAATGAGCAGTTCTTC.

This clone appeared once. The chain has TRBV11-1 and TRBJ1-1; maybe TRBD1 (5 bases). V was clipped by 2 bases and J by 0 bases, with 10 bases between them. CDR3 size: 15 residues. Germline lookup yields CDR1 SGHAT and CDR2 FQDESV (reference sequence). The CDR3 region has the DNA TGTGCCAGCAGCTTACAGGGAAGTATGAACACTGAAGCTTTCTTT. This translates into CASSLQGSMNTEAFF.

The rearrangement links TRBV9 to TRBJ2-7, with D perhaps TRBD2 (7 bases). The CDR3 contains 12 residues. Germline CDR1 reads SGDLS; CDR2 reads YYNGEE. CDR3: CVIAGGHYEQYF. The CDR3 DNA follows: TGTGTCATAGCCGGGGGGCACTACGAGCAGTACTTC. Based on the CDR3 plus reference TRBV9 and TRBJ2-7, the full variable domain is DSGVTQTPKHLITATGQRVTLRCSPRSGDLSVYWYQQSLDQGLQFLIQYYNGEERAKGNILERFSAQQFPDLHSELNLSSLELGDSALYFCVIAGGHYEQYFGPGTRLTVT.

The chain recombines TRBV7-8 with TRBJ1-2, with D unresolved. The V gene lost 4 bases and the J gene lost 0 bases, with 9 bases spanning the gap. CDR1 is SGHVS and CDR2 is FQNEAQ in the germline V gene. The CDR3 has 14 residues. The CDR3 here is CASSYREPNYGYTF. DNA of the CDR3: TGTGCCAGCAGCTACCGGGAGCCTAACTATGGCTACACCTTC.

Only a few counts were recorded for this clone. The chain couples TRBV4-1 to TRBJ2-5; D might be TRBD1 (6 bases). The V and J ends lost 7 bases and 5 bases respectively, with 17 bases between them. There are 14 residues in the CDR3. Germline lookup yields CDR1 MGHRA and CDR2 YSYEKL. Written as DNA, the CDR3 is TGCGCCAGCAAGCAGGGGCCCCACGTGGAGACCCAGTACTTC. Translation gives CASKQGPHVETQYF.

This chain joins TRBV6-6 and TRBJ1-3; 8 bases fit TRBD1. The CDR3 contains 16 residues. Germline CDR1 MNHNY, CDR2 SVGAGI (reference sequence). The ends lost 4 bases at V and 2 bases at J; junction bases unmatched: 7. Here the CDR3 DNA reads TGTGCCAGCAGTTCCCCCGACAGGGGCGCTGGAAACACCATATATTTT. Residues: CASSSPDRGAGNTIYF.

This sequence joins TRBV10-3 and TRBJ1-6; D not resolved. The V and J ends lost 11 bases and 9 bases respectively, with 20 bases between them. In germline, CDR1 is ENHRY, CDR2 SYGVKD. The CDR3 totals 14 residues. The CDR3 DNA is TGTGCCTCCGGCCTTGAAGGGAGGACTTCACCCCTCCACTTT. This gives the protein CASGLEGRTSPLHF.

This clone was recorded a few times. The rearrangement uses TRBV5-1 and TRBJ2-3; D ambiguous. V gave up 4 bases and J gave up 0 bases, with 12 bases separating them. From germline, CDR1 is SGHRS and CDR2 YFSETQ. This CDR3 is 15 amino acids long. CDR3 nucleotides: TGCGCCAGCAGCGCTAGGACGGTCAGCACAGATACGCAGTATTTT. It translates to CASSARTVSTDTQYF.

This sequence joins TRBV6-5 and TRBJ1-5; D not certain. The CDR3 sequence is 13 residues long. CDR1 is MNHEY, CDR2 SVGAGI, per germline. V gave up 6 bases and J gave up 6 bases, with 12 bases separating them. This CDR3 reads CASRGAKTQPQHF. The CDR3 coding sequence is TGTGCCAGCAGGGGCGCGAAGACTCAGCCCCAGCATTTT.

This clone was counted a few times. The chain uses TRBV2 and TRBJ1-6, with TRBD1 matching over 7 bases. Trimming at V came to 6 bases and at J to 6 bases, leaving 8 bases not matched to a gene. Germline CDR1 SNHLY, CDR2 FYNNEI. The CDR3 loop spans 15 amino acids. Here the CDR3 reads CASRGVGGLNSPLHF. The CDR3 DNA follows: TGTGCCAGCAGGGGGGTAGGGGGCCTTAATTCACCCCTCCACTTT.

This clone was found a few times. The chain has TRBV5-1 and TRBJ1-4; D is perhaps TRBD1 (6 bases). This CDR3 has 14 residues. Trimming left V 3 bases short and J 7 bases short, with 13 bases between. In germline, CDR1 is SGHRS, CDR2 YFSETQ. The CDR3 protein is CASSSQGLAEKLFF. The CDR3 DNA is TGCGCCAGCAGCTCACAGGGTTTGGCTGAAAAACTGTTTTTT.

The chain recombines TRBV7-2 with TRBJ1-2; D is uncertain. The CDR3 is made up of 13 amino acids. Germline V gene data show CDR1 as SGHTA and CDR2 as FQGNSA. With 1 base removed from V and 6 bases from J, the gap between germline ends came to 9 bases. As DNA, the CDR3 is TGTGCCAGCAGCTTAGGTCGTGAACATGGCTACACCTTC. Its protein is CASSLGREHGYTF.

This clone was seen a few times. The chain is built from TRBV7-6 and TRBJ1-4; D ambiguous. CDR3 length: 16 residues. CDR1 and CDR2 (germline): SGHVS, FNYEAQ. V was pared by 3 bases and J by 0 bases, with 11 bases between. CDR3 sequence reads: CASSFETPATNEKLFF. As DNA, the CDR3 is TGTGCCAGCAGCTTCGAAACTCCCGCAACTAATGAAAAACTGTTTTTT.